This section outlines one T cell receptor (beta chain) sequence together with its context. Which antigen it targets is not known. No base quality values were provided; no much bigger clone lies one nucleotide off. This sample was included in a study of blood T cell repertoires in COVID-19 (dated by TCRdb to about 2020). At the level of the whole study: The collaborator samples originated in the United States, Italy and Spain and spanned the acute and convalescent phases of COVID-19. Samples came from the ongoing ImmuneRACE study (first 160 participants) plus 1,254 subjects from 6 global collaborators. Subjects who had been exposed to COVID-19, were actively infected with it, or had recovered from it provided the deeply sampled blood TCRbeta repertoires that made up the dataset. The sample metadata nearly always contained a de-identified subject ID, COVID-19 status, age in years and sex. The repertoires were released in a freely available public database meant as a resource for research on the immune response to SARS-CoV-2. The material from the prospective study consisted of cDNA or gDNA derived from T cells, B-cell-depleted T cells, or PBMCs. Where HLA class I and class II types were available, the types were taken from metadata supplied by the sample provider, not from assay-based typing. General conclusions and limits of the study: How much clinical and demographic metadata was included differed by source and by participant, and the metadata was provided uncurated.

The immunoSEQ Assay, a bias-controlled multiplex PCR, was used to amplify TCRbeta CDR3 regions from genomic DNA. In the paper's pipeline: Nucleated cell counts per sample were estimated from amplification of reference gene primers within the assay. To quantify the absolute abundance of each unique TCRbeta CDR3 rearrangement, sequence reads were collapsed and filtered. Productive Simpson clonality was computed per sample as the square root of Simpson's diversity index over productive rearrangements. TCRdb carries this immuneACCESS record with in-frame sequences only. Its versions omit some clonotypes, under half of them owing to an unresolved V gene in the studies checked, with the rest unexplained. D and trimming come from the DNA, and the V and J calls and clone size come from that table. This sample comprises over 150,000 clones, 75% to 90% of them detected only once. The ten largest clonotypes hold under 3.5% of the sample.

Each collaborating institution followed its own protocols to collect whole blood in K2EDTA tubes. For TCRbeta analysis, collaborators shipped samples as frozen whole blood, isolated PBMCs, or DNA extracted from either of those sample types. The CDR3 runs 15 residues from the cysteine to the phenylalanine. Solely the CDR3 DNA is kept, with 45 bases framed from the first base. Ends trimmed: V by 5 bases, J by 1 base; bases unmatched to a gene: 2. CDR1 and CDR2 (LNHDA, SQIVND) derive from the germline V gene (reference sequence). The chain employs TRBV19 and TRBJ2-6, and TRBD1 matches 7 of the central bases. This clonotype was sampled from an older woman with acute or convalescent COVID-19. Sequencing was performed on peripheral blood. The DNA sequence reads TGTGCCAGTAGTGTGACAGGGTCTGGGGCCAACGTCCTGACTTTC. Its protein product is CASSVTGSGANVLTF.